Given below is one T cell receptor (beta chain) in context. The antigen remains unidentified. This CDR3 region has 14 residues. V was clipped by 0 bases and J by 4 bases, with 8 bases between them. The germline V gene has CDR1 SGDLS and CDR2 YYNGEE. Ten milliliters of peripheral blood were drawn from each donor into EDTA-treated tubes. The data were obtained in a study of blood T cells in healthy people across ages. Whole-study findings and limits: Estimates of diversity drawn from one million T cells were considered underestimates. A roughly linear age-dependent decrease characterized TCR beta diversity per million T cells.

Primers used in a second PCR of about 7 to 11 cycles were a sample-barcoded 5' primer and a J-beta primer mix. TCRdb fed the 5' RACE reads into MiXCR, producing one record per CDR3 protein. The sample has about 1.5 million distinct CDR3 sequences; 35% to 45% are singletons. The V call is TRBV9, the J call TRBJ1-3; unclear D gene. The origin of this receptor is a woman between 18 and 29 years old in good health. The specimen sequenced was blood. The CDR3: CASSVGWSGNTIYF. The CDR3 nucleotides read TGTGCCAGCAGCGTAGGCTGGTCAGGAAACACCATATATTTT.